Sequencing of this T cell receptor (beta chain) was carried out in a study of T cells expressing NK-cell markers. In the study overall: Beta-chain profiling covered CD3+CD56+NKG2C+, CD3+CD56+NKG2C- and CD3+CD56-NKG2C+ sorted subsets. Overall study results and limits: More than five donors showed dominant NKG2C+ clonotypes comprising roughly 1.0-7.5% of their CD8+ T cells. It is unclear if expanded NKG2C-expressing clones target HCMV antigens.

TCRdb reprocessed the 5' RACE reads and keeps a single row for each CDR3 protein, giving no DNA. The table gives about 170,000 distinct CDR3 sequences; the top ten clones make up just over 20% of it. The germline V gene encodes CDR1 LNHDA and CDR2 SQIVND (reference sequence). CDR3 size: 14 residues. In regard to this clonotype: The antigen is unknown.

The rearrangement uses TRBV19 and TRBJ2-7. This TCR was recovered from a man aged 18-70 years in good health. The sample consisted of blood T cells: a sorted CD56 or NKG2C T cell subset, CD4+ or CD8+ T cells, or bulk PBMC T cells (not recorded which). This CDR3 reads CASSLWEATGEQYF.